The 9 T cell receptor beta chains below all came from one sample that was sequenced in a study of T cell responses to AZD1222 COVID-19 vaccine. The table came from immunoSEQ multiplex PCR; TCRdb's copy has only in-frame clones and leaves some out. Counted here are roughly 80,000 clones, approximately 90% occurring once; the ten biggest clones make up roughly 5.1%. The sample in question was peripheral blood, obtained on day 0 of MenACWY control vaccination. The receptors here all came from an adult in good health.

By share, this clone counts as medium-sized. CDR3 in amino acids: CASSPTAYEQYF. CDR3 DNA: TGTGCCAGCAGCCCCACCGCCTACGAGCAGTACTTC. The rearrangement links TRBV3-1 (or the pseudogene TRBV3-2) to TRBJ2-7; D unclear. This CDR3 has 12 residues. Trimming removed 4 bases at V and 2 bases at J, with 6 bases between. The V gene's germline CDR1 is LGHDT and CDR2 YNNKEL (reference sequence).

The genes are TRBV30 and TRBJ2-7; D call uncertain. V lost 1 base and J 3 bases, leaving 10 bases between the germline ends. CDR1 GTSNPN and CDR2 SVGIG come from the germline V gene (reference sequence). This CDR3 is 13 amino acids long. The CDR3: CAWSGGYGYEQYF. CDR3 coding DNA: TGTGCCTGGAGTGGGGGTTACGGCTACGAGCAGTACTTC.

J is TRBJ2-3 and V is TRBV6-5; no definite D call. The germline V gene has CDR1 MNHEY and CDR2 SVGAGI. The length of the CDR3 is 12 residues. Deletions cut 3 bases from V and 3 bases from J, with 4 bases between. CDR3 DNA: TGTGCCAGCAGTTATAGGACAGATACGCAGTATTTT. Translated: CASSYRTDTQYF.

V and J are TRBV2 and TRBJ2-2; D call uncertain. Deletions cut 10 bases from V and 6 bases from J, with 6 bases between. This CDR3 spans 10 amino acids. Germline CDR1 reads SNHLY; CDR2 reads FYNNEI. The CDR3 sequence: CAISSGELFF. In DNA, the CDR3 is TGTGCCATCTCATCCGGGGAGCTGTTTTTT.

The chain couples TRBV7-3 to TRBJ2-7; 11 bases match TRBD2. The germline V gene has CDR1 SGHTA and CDR2 FQGTGA. V shed 5 bases, J shed 5 bases, and the junction held 5 bases outside the gene matches. This CDR3 has 14 residues. The CDR3 sequence is CASSMGLAANEQYF. The CDR3 DNA reads as TGTGCCAGCAGCATGGGACTAGCGGCAAACGAGCAGTACTTC.

The rearrangement uses TRBV5-1 and TRBJ2-5, with D tentatively TRBD2 (5 bases). With 1 base removed from V and 1 base from J, the gap between germline ends came to 8 bases. Germline V gives CDR1 SGHRS, CDR2 YFSETQ. There are 14 residues in the CDR3. CDR3: CASSLREFQETQYF. In DNA form, the CDR3 reads TGCGCCAGCAGCTTGAGGGAGTTCCAAGAGACCCAGTACTTC.

V and J are TRBV5-4 and TRBJ1-1; tentatively, D is TRBD1 (6 bases). The ends were cut back, 5 bases at V and 5 bases at J, with 22 bases in the middle. Per the germline V gene, CDR1 is SGHNT and CDR2 is YYREEE (reference sequence). The length of the CDR3 is 16 residues. The CDR3 DNA follows: TGTGCCAGCAGACCTCAGGGCGGGGGGCGCATGACTGAAGCTTTCTTT. This gives the protein CASRPQGGGRMTEAFF.

The genes are TRBV28 and TRBJ2-1; 7 bases are a match to TRBD2. V lost 7 bases to trimming and J lost 4 bases; unmatched junction nucleotides: 7. This CDR3 has 14 amino acids. The germline CDR1 and CDR2 sequences are MDHEN and SYDVKM. The CDR3 is CASNRAGLYNEQFF. In DNA, the CDR3 is TGTGCCAGCAATCGAGCGGGACTGTACAATGAGCAGTTCTTC.

V gene TRBV27 combines with J gene TRBJ2-5, with a tentative D call TRBD2 (6 bases). V lost 5 bases and J lost 1, with 20 bases in between. The CDR3 runs to 17 residues. From germline, CDR1 is MNHEY and CDR2 SMNVEV (reference sequence). This CDR3 is CASSTARELAAQETQYF. In DNA, the CDR3 is TGTGCCAGCAGTACCGCGAGGGAACTAGCAGCCCAAGAGACCCAGTACTTC.